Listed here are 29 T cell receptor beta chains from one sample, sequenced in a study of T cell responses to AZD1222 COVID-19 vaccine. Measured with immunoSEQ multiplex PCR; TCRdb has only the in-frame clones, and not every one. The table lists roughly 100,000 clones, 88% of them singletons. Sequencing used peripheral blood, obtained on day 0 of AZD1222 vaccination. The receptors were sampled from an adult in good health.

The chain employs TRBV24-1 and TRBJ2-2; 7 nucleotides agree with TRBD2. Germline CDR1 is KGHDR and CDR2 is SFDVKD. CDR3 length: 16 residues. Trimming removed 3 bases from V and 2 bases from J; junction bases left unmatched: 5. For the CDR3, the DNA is TGTGCCACCAGTGATCTAGCGGAACCAAACACCGGGGAGCTGTTTTTT. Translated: CATSDLAEPNTGELFF.

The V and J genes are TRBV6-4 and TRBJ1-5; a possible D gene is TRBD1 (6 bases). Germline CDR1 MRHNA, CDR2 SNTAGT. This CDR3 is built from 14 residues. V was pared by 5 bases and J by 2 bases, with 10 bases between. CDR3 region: CASSRQAGNQPQHF. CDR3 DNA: TGTGCCAGCAGTCGACAGGCGGGCAATCAGCCCCAGCATTTT.

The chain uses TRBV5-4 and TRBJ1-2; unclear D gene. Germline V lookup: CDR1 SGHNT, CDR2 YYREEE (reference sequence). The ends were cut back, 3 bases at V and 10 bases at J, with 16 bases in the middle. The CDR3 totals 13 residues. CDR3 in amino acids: CASSSHRLPYYTF. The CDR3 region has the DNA TGTGCCAGCAGCTCCCATCGGCTGCCCTACTACACCTTC.

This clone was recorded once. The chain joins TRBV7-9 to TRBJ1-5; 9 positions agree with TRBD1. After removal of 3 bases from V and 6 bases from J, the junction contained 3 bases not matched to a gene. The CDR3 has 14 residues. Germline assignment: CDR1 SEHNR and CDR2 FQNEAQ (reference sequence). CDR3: CASSLGQGFQPQHF. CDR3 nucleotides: TGTGCCAGCAGCTTGGGACAGGGTTTTCAGCCCCAGCATTTT.

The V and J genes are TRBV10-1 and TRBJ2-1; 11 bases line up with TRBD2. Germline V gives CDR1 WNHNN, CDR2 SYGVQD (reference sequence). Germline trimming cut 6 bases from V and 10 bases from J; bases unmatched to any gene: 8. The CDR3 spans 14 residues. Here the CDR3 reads CASSPVAGGPEQFF. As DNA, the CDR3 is TGCGCCAGCAGCCCCGTAGCGGGAGGGCCCGAGCAGTTCTTC.

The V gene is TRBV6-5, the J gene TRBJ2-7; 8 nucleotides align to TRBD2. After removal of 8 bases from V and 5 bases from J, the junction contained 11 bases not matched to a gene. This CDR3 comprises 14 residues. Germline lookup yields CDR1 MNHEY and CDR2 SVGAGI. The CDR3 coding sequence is TGTGCCAGCTGGCCGAGACTAGCGAGACACGAGCAGTACTTC. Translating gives CASWPRLARHEQYF.

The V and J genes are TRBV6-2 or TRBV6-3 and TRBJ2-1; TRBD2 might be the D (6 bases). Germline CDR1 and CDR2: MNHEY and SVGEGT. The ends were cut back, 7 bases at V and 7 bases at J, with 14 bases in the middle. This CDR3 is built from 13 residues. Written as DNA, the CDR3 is TGTGCCAGCACCCCAGGAGGGAAGAATGAGCAGTTCTTC. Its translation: CASTPGGKNEQFF.

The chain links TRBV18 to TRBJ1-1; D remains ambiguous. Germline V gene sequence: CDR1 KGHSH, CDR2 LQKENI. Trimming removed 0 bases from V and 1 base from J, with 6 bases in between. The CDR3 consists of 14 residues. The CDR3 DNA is TGTGCCAGCTCACCACCGGCAGGGAACACTGAAGCTTTCTTT. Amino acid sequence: CASSPPAGNTEAFF.

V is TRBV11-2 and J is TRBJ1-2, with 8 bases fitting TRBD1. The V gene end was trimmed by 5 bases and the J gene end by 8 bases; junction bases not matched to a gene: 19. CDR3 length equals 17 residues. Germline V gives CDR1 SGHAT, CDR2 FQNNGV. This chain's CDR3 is CASSTPRAGGLRYGYTF. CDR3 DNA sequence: TGTGCCAGCAGCACCCCTCGAGCAGGGGGCTTAAGGTACGGCTACACCTTC. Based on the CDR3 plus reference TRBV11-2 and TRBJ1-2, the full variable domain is EAGVAQSPRYKIIEKRQSVAFWCNPISGHATLYWYQQILGQGPKLLIQFQNNGVVDDSQLPKDRFSAERLKGVDSTLKIQPAKLEDSAVYLCASSTPRAGGLRYGYTFGSGTRLTVV.

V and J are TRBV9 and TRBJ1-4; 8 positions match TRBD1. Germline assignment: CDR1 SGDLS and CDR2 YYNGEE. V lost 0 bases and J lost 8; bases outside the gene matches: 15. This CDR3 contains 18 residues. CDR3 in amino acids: CASSVGPDRGTLVEKLFF. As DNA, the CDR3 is TGTGCCAGCAGCGTAGGGCCCGACAGGGGAACGTTAGTCGAAAAACTGTTTTTT.

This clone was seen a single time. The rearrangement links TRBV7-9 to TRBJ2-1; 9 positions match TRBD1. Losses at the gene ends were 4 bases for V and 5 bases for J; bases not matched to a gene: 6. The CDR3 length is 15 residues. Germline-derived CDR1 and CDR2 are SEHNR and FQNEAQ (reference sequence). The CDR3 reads CASSSRGTGNNEQFF. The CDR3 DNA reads TGTGCCAGCAGCTCGCGGGGGACAGGGAACAATGAGCAGTTCTTC.

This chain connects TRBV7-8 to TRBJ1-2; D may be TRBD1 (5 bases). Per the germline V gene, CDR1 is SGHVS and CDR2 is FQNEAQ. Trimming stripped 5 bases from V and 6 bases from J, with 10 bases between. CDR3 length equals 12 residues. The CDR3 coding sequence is TGTGCCAGCAGCCCCACGGGGGATGGCTACACCTTC. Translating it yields CASSPTGDGYTF.

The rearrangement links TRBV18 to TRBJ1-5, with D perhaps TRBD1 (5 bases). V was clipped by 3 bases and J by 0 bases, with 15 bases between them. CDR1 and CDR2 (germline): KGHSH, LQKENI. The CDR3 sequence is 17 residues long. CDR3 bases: TGTGCCAGCTCACCCGCCAGCAATCAGGGTAGCAATCAGCCCCAGCATTTT. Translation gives CASSPASNQGSNQPQHF.

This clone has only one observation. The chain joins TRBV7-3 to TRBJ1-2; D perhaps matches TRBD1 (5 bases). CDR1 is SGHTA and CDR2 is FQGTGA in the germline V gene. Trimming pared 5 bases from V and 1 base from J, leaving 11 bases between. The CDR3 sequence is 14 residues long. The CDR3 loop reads CASSPGGVNYGYTF. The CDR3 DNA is TGTGCCAGCAGCCCAGGAGGGGTTAACTATGGCTACACCTTC.

The CDR3 DNA is TGTGCCAGCAGCTTAACTAGCGGATACAATGAGCAGTTCTTC. Amino acid sequence: CASSLTSGYNEQFF. The V call is TRBV11-2, the J call TRBJ2-1; 8 bases fit TRBD2. Losses at the gene ends were 2 bases for V and 4 bases for J; bases not matched to a gene: 1. The CDR3 is made up of 14 amino acids. CDR1 is SGHAT, CDR2 FQNNGV, per germline.

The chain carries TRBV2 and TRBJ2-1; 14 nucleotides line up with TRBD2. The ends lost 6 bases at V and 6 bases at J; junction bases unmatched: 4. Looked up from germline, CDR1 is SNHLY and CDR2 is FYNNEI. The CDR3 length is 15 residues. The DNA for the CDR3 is TGTGCCAGCAGATACGGGACTAGCGGGAGCAATGAGCAGTTCTTC. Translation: CASRYGTSGSNEQFF.

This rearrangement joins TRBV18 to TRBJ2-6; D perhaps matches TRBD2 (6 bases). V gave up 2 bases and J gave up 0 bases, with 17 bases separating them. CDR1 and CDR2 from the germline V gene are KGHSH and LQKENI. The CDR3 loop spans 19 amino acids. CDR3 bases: TGTGCCAGCTCACCAAATGCCGGGACGGACTACTCTGGGGCCAACGTCCTGACTTTC. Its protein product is CASSPNAGTDYSGANVLTF.

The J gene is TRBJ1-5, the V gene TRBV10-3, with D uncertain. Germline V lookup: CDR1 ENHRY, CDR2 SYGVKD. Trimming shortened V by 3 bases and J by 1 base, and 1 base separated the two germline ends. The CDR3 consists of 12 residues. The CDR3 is CAISDSNQPQHF. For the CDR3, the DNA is TGTGCCATCAGTGACAGCAATCAGCCCCAGCATTTT.

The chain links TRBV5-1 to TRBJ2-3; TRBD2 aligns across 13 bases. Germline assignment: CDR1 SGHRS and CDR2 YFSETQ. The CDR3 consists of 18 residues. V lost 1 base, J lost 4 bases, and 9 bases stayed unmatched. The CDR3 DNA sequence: TGCGCCAGCAGCTTGCCCGGGACTAGCGGGACCGGGGCAGATACGCAGTATTTT. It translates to CASSLPGTSGTGADTQYF.

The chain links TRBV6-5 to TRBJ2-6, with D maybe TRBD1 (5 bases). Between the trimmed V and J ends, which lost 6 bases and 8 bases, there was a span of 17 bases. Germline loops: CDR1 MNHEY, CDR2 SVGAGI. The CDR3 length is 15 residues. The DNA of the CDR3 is TGTGCCAGCAGCCAACGACGGACAAGGCCCAACGTCCTGACTTTC. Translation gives CASSQRRTRPNVLTF.

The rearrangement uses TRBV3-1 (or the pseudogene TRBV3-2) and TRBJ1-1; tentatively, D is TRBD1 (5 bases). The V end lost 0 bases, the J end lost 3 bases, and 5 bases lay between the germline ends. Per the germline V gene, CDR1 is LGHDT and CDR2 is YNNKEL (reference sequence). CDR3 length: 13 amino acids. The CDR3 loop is CASSQEGDTEAFF. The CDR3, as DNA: TGTGCCAGCAGCCAAGAGGGGGACACTGAAGCTTTCTTT.

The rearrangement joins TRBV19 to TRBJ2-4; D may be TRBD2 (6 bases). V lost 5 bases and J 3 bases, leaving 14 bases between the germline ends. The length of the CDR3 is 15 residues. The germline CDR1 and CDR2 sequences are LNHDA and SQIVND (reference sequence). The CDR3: CASSPGSGNKNIQYF. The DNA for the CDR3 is TGTGCCAGTAGTCCCGGTAGCGGAAACAAAAACATTCAGTACTTC.

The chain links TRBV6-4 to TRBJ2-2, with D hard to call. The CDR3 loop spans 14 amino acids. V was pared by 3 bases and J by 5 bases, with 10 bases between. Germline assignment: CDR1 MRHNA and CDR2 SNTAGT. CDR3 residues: CASSEDIRTGELFF. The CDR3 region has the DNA TGTGCCAGCAGTGAAGACATTAGGACCGGGGAGCTGTTTTTT.

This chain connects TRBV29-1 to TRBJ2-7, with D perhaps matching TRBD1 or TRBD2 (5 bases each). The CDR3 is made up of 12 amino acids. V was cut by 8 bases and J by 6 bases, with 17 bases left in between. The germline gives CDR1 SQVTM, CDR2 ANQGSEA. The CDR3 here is CSSRDGLGEQYF. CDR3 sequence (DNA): TGCAGCTCCCGGGACGGACTTGGCGAGCAGTACTTC.

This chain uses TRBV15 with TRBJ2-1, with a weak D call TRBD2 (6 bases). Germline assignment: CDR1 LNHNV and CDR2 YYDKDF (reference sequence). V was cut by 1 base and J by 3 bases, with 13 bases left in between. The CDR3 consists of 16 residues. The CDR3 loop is CATSRAPSANYNEQFF. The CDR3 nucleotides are TGTGCCACCAGCAGAGCCCCTAGCGCTAACTACAATGAGCAGTTCTTC.

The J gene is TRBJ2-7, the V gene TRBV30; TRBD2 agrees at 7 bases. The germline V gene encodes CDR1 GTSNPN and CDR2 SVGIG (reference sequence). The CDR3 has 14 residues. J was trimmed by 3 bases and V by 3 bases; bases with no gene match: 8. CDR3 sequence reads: CAWSRTSNFYEQYF. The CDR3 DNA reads TGTGCCTGGAGCCGGACTAGTAATTTCTACGAGCAGTACTTC. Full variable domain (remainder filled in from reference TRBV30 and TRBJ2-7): SQTIHQWPATLVQPVGSPLSLECTVEGTSNPNLYWYRQAAGRGLQLLFYSVGIGQISSEVPQNLSASRPQDRQFILSSKKLLLSDSGFYLCAWSRTSNFYEQYFGPGTRLTVT.

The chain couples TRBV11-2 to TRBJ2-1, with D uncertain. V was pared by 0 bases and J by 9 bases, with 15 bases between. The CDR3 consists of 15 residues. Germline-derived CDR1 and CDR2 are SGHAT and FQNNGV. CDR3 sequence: CASSLDPARRGEQFF. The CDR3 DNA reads TGTGCCAGCAGCTTAGATCCAGCGAGGAGAGGTGAGCAGTTCTTC.

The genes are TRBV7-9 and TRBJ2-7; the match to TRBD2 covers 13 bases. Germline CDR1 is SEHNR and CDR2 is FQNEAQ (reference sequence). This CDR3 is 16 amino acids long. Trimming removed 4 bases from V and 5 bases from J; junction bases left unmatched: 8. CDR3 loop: CASSSGLAGDRNEQYF. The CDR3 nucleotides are TGTGCCAGCAGCTCTGGACTAGCGGGAGATCGGAACGAGCAGTACTTC. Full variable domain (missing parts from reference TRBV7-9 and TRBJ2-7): DTGVSQNPRHKITKRGQNVTFRCDPISEHNRLYWYRQTLGQGPEFLTYFQNEAQLEKSRLLSDRFSAERPKGSFSTLEIQRTEQGDSAMYLCASSSGLAGDRNEQYFGPGTRLTVT.

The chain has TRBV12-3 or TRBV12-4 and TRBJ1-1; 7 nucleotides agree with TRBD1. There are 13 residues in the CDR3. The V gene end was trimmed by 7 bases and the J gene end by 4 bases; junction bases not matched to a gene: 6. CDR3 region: CASNRGRGTEAFF. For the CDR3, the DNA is TGTGCCAGCAACAGGGGAAGAGGCACTGAAGCTTTCTTT.